This TCR beta chain was recovered during a study of blood T cell repertoires in COVID-19. Study background: Sources were T cells, B-cell-depleted T cells, or PBMCs; the material itself was cDNA or gDNA.

This clone was picked up a small number of times. Per the original data handling: Reference gene primer amplification in the assay estimated nucleated cell counts. Produced via immunoSEQ multiplex PCR; TCRdb's table is partial and in-frame only. V and J calls and clone size come straight from that table; D and trimming were deduced from the DNA. The sample yields about 110,000 clones, 70% to 80% seen once. The germline CDR1 and CDR2 sequences are SEHNR and FQNEAQ (reference sequence). Trimming removed 5 bases from V and 2 bases from J; junction bases left unmatched: 12. The CDR3 has 16 residues. This sequence was found in a man between 65 and 80 years old with active or convalescent COVID-19. This rearrangement joins TRBV7-9 to TRBJ2-7; TRBD2 aligns across 7 bases. The sequenced sample was peripheral blood. The CDR3 coding sequence is TGTGCCAGCAGCCCCGAGGGGAGCGGGGCTACCTACGAGCAGTACTTC. It encodes CASSPEGSGATYEQYF.